These 29 T cell receptor beta chains were all obtained from the same sample, sequenced in a study of graft-versus-host responses after intestinal transplantation. The repertoire was sequenced with immunoSEQ multiplex PCR; TCRdb's copy has only in-frame clones and lacks some. Of approximately 90,000 clones in the sample, less than 95% were seen once. Their recognized antigens are unknown. The material sequenced was unstimulated CD8+ T cells sorted from spleen or lymph node cells, taken before transplant. The receptors derive from a human donor who was the organ donor for an intestinal transplant.

The J gene is TRBJ2-2, the V gene TRBV2; 9 nucleotides line up with TRBD2. CDR3 length: 18 residues. The V gene end was trimmed by 5 bases and the J gene end by 7 bases; junction bases not matched to a gene: 17. CDR1 is SNHLY, CDR2 FYNNEI, per germline. CDR3 bases: TGTGCCAGCAGTCCCATACTACATAGCGGGGGCCTTGACGGGGAGCTGTTTTTT. Translated: CASSPILHSGGLDGELFF.

CDR3 sequence reads: CASRFFPGSYEQYF. The CDR3, as DNA: TGTGCCAGCAGATTTTTTCCGGGCTCCTACGAGCAGTACTTC. V and J are TRBV7-9 and TRBJ2-7; D ambiguous. The CDR3 has 14 residues. Trimming took 6 bases from V and 0 from J, leaving 12 bases between them. Germline CDR1 and CDR2: SEHNR and FQNEAQ (reference sequence).

The V gene is TRBV28, the J gene TRBJ1-5, with TRBD1 as a possible D gene (6 bases). V lost 7 bases and J lost 5, with 15 bases in between. CDR3 size: 14 residues. The germline V gene has CDR1 MDHEN and CDR2 SYDVKM. The CDR3: CASNRVFFDQPQHF. Written as DNA, the CDR3 is TGTGCCAGCAACAGGGTTTTCTTCGATCAGCCCCAGCATTTT.

The genes are TRBV19 and TRBJ1-5; 7 bases are a match to TRBD1. The CDR3 extends over 15 amino acids. V was pared by 3 bases and J by 3 bases, with 5 bases of the junction left unmatched. Germline CDR1 and CDR2: LNHDA and SQIVND (reference sequence). CDR3 protein: CASSIIGQANQPQHF. The CDR3 coding sequence is TGTGCCAGTAGTATTATAGGACAGGCCAATCAGCCCCAGCATTTT.

Regarding this clone: Other DNA sequences in the sample encode the same CDR3. The V gene is TRBV12-5, the J gene TRBJ1-2; D might be TRBD1 (6 bases). V was clipped by 0 bases and J by 8 bases, with 13 bases between them. The germline gives CDR1 LGHNT, CDR2 FRNRAP. The CDR3 has 14 amino acids. CDR3 coding DNA: TGTGCTAGTGGTTTGGTATCGGGGGGGCGGGGCTACACCTTC. Its translation: CASGLVSGGRGYTF.

This rearrangement joins TRBV19 to TRBJ2-7; maybe TRBD2 (5 bases). CDR1 is LNHDA and CDR2 is SQIVND in the germline V gene (reference sequence). This CDR3 is 13 amino acids long. V shed 5 bases and J shed 5 bases, with 13 bases lying between them. This CDR3 is CASSSLGNDEQYF. The CDR3 DNA reads as TGTGCCAGTAGTTCACTAGGCAACGACGAGCAGTACTTC. Together with reference TRBV19 and TRBJ2-7, the CDR3 gives the full variable domain: DGGITQSPKYLFRKEGQNVTLSCEQNLNHDAMYWYRQDPGQGLRLIYYSQIVNDFQKGDIAEGYSVSREKKESFPLTVTSAQKNPTAFYLCASSSLGNDEQYFGPGTRLTVT.

V gene TRBV4-1 combines with J gene TRBJ2-5; a possible D gene is TRBD2 (5 bases). Trimming took off 4 bases at V and 7 bases at J, with 22 bases between the two ends. Germline CDR1 is MGHRA and CDR2 is YSYEKL. This CDR3 is built from 16 residues. CDR3 coding DNA: TGCGCCAGCAGCCCAGAACGCGACCTACGAGGGTGGACCCAGTACTTC. Protein product: CASSPERDLRGWTQYF.

The chain has TRBV6-4 and TRBJ2-1; 8 positions agree with TRBD2. Trimming at V came to 7 bases and at J to 4 bases, leaving 15 bases not matched to a gene. CDR1 is MRHNA, CDR2 SNTAGT, per germline. The length of the CDR3 is 17 residues. Here the CDR3 DNA reads TGTGCCAGCAAGCCCTTTACGGGGACTAGTAAGTACAATGAGCAGTTCTTC. It yields the protein CASKPFTGTSKYNEQFF.

About this clone: Other DNA sequences in the same sample also yield this CDR3. This rearrangement joins TRBV15 to TRBJ1-2; D may be TRBD1 (6 bases). CDR1 and CDR2 (germline): LNHNV, YYDKDF (reference sequence). The germline V and J ends were trimmed by 11 bases and 3 bases, with 19 bases remaining between them. This CDR3 comprises 14 residues. CDR3 DNA sequence: TGTGCCCTTTCCCAGGGGTTGGGGGACTATGGCTACACCTTC. This translates into CALSQGLGDYGYTF.

This chain uses TRBV9 with TRBJ1-1, with D possibly TRBD1 on 6 matching bases. The CDR3 loop spans 14 amino acids. Germline V CDR1 and CDR2: SGDLS, YYNGEE. V lost 3 bases, J lost 3 bases, and 12 bases lay in between. CDR3 loop: CASSETGLDTEAFF. The CDR3 nucleotides read TGTGCCAGCAGCGAAACAGGGTTGGACACTGAAGCTTTCTTT.

The sample holds one count of this clone. The rearrangement links TRBV5-1 to TRBJ2-7, with D tentatively TRBD1 or TRBD2 (6 bases each). The ends were cut back, 0 bases at V and 5 bases at J, with 18 bases in the middle. The CDR3 loop spans 16 amino acids. In germline, CDR1 is SGHRS, CDR2 YFSETQ. CDR3 amino acids: CASSLAGAHTGDEQYF. CDR3 sequence (DNA): TGCGCCAGCAGCTTGGCGGGGGCACACACCGGAGACGAGCAGTACTTC.

The rearrangement uses TRBV5-1 and TRBJ1-2; possible D gene TRBD1, 6 bases. Germline V gene lookup returns CDR1 SGHRS and CDR2 YFSETQ. The V gene lost 2 bases and the J gene lost 2 bases, with 7 bases spanning the gap. CDR3 length: 13 residues. DNA of the CDR3: TGCGCCAGCAGCTTCACAGGGAACTATGGCTACACCTTC. This translates into CASSFTGNYGYTF.

The chain couples TRBV6-5 to TRBJ2-5, with D hard to call. Germline CDR1 MNHEY, CDR2 SVGAGI. The CDR3 covers 16 residues. V was shortened by 0 bases and J by 2 bases, with 13 bases between the two germline ends. The DNA for the CDR3 is TGTGCCAGCAGTTACTCCCCGAACTCCGGACAAGAGACCCAGTACTTC. Translating it yields CASSYSPNSGQETQYF.

CDR3 in amino acids: CATSRVGSGSSYEQYF. CDR3 bases: TGTGCCACCAGCAGAGTCGGTAGCGGGAGTAGTTACGAGCAGTACTTC. This chain links TRBV15 with TRBJ2-7, with 9 bases that match TRBD2. The CDR3 contains 16 residues. Germline V gene lookup returns CDR1 LNHNV and CDR2 YYDKDF (reference sequence). With V trimmed by 1 base and J by 4 bases, 8 bases remained unmatched.

The chain uses TRBV7-9 and TRBJ2-7; D gene uncertain. Trimming cost V 8 bases and J 3 bases, with 20 bases left between them. This CDR3 is built from 15 residues. Germline CDR1 is SEHNR and CDR2 is FQNEAQ (reference sequence). Here the CDR3 DNA reads TGTGCCAGCGAGTTATATTCGGGCGGCATCTACGAGCAGTACTTC. Protein product: CASELYSGGIYEQYF. The full variable domain, completed using reference TRBV7-9 and TRBJ2-7, is DTGVSQNPRHKITKRGQNVTFRCDPISEHNRLYWYRQTLGQGPEFLTYFQNEAQLEKSRLLSDRFSAERPKGSFSTLEIQRTEQGDSAMYLCASELYSGGIYEQYFGPGTRLTVT.

The genes are TRBV9 and TRBJ2-2; D is undetermined. Germline assignment: CDR1 SGDLS and CDR2 YYNGEE. V dropped 3 bases and J dropped 0 bases, with 9 bases sitting between them. The CDR3 consists of 15 residues. The CDR3 DNA sequence: TGTGCCAGCAGCGCAGAGAATTCGAACACCGGGGAGCTGTTTTTT. As protein: CASSAENSNTGELFF.

The chain is built from TRBV28 and TRBJ2-7, with a possible D match to TRBD1 (6 bases). V was clipped by 6 bases and J by 1 base, with 16 bases between them. The CDR3 extends over 15 amino acids. CDR1 MDHEN and CDR2 SYDVKM come from the germline V gene. For the CDR3, the DNA is TGTGCCAGCAGGCCGACAGGAGTCACGTCCTACGAGCAGTACTTC. Translation gives CASRPTGVTSYEQYF.

This chain joins TRBV19 and TRBJ2-5, with TRBD2 identical over 8 bases. V trimming: 5 bases; J trimming: 3 bases; junction bases outside the gene matches: 5. In germline, CDR1 is LNHDA, CDR2 SQIVND (reference sequence). The CDR3 spans 14 residues. CDR3 coding DNA: TGTGCCAGTAGTCCACCGGGACTAGAAGAGACCCAGTACTTC. It specifies CASSPPGLEETQYF.

This clone was seen a single time. This chain joins TRBV9 and TRBJ2-1; possibly TRBD2 for D (5 bases). The germline gives CDR1 SGDLS, CDR2 YYNGEE. This CDR3 contains 18 residues. V was trimmed by 1 base and J by 4 bases, leaving 21 bases between them. The CDR3 DNA follows: TGTGCCAGCAGCGTATCCCGCGGGTCCCGGGGAGCATACAATGAGCAGTTCTTC. Protein: CASSVSRGSRGAYNEQFF.

This clone was detected only once. The V and J genes are TRBV5-1 and TRBJ2-7, with TRBD2 matching over 14 bases. Trimming at V came to 4 bases and at J to 5 bases, leaving 8 bases not matched to a gene. The V gene's germline CDR1 is SGHRS and CDR2 YFSETQ. This CDR3 comprises 16 residues. The CDR3: CASSQGTSGRIHEQYF. The CDR3 nucleotides read TGCGCCAGCAGCCAAGGGACTAGCGGGAGAATCCACGAGCAGTACTTC.

The chain recombines TRBV4-2 with TRBJ2-7; 8 positions match TRBD2. This CDR3 region has 14 residues. In germline, CDR1 is LGHNA, CDR2 YNFKEQ. With V trimmed by 2 bases and J by 3 bases, 3 bases remained unmatched. The DNA for the CDR3 is TGTGCCAGCAGCCAAACGGGGGGGAGCTACGAGCAGTACTTC. Its translation is CASSQTGGSYEQYF.

This chain connects TRBV4-2 to TRBJ2-7; D is possibly TRBD1 (6 bases). Trimming shortened V by 1 base and J by 4 bases, and 20 bases separated the two germline ends. Per the germline V gene, CDR1 is LGHNA and CDR2 is YNFKEQ. The CDR3 runs to 17 residues. CDR3 sequence (DNA): TGTGCCAGCAGCCAAGTCTACGTACAGGGTATGTTATACGAGCAGTACTTC. It is translated as CASSQVYVQGMLYEQYF.

This chain joins TRBV19 and TRBJ2-2; TRBD2 matches at 9 bases. The V gene end was trimmed by 5 bases and the J gene end by 5 bases; junction bases not matched to a gene: 12. Germline CDR1 is LNHDA and CDR2 is SQIVND (reference sequence). The CDR3 has 17 amino acids. CDR3 region: CASSAPLREGYTGELFF. CDR3 coding DNA: TGTGCCAGTAGTGCCCCCCTGCGGGAGGGGTATACCGGGGAGCTGTTTTTT.

The V and J genes are TRBV6-5 and TRBJ2-7; D is unclear. The CDR3 has 14 residues. Germline V lookup: CDR1 MNHEY, CDR2 SVGAGI. Trimming left V 0 bases short and J 5 bases short, with 11 bases between. The CDR3 DNA reads as TGTGCCAGCAGTTACTCTTTGGGGTTCAACGAGCAGTACTTC. Its translation is CASSYSLGFNEQYF.

The gene calls are TRBV9 and TRBJ2-3; possibly TRBD1 or TRBD2 for D (6 bases each). Looked up from germline, CDR1 is SGDLS and CDR2 is YYNGEE. V was shortened by 7 bases and J by 4 bases, with 19 bases between the two germline ends. The CDR3 consists of 15 residues. The CDR3, as DNA: TGTGCCAGCGGCGCCCCTACGGGGGCGGCAGATACGCAGTATTTT. Its protein is CASGAPTGAADTQYF. Variable domain in full (rest from reference TRBV9 and TRBJ2-3): DSGVTQTPKHLITATGQRVTLRCSPRSGDLSVYWYQQSLDQGLQFLIQYYNGEERAKGNILERFSAQQFPDLHSELNLSSLELGDSALYFCASGAPTGAADTQYFGPGTRLTVL.

The V call is TRBV11-3, the J call TRBJ2-7; 8 nucleotides align to TRBD1. V shed 7 bases and J 2 bases; nucleotides not matched to a gene: 7. Germline lookup yields CDR1 SGHNT and CDR2 YENEEA. CDR3 length: 14 residues. CDR3 residues: CASNFPDRAYEQYF. The CDR3 DNA sequence: TGTGCCAGCAATTTTCCGGACAGGGCCTACGAGCAGTACTTC.

The chain is built from TRBV19 and TRBJ2-3; D possibly corresponds to TRBD2 (6 bases). The CDR3 consists of 15 residues. The V end was cut by 6 bases, the J end by 0 bases, with 13 bases between. Germline assignment: CDR1 LNHDA and CDR2 SQIVND (reference sequence). CDR3 residues: CASRSAGLSTDTQYF. DNA of the CDR3: TGTGCCAGTAGATCGGCGGGGCTTAGCACAGATACGCAGTATTTT. The whole variable domain, remainder taken from reference TRBV19 and TRBJ2-3, is DGGITQSPKYLFRKEGQNVTLSCEQNLNHDAMYWYRQDPGQGLRLIYYSQIVNDFQKGDIAEGYSVSREKKESFPLTVTSAQKNPTAFYLCASRSAGLSTDTQYFGPGTRLTVL.

This chain joins TRBV19 and TRBJ2-2; D is ambiguous. The germline CDR1 and CDR2 sequences are LNHDA and SQIVND (reference sequence). This CDR3 comprises 15 residues. Trimming shortened V by 3 bases and J by 0 bases, and 8 bases separated the two germline ends. The CDR3 DNA follows: TGTGCCAGTAGTATCGGCGGACCGAACACCGGGGAGCTGTTTTTT. Translated: CASSIGGPNTGELFF.

V usage is TRBV10-3 and J usage is TRBJ1-5; D gene unclear. The CDR3 length is 14 residues. Germline-derived CDR1 and CDR2 are ENHRY and SYGVKD. V was pared by 2 bases and J by 4 bases, with 9 bases between. DNA of the CDR3: TGTGCCATCAGTGAGGGCAGTAGTAATCAGCCCCAGCATTTT. Amino acids: CAISEGSSNQPQHF.